Below are 29 T cell receptor beta chains sequenced from a single sample in a study of spatial heterogeneity in lung cancer. Study-wide findings and caveats: How many expanded intratumoral alpha and beta TCRs were present tracked the tumor mutation count, which was a count of nonsynonymous mutations.

These receptors' targets are unknown. Using its own MiXCR run on the 5' RACE reads, TCRdb lists one record per CDR3 protein. The data contain 7,300 or so distinct CDR3 sequences, more than 13% of them singletons. Described time point: sample taken at primary tumor resection. This specimen was lung tumor tissue, taken at surgery. All receptors derive from a female donor with early-stage non-small cell lung cancer.

This clonotype was seen just once. This beta chain is off target for a library built for alpha chains, so its abundance means little. The chain is built from TRBV10-3 and TRBJ1-3; the match to TRBD1 covers 10 bases. The junction had 7 bases not matched to a gene; V was cut back by 7 bases and J by 4 bases. The germline gives CDR1 ENHRY, CDR2 SYGVKD. The CDR3 has 15 amino acids. CDR3 nucleotide sequence: TGTGCCATCATGCGGACAGGGGGAGAAGGAAACACCATATATTTT. Its translation: CAIMRTGGEGNTIYF.

This clonotype came up many times. This beta chain is a stray read from a library made for alpha chains; its abundance is not meaningful. The chain joins TRBV12-3 or TRBV12-4 to TRBJ1-1; D not certain. This CDR3 spans 16 amino acids. V was shortened by 4 bases and J by 1 base, with 16 bases between the two germline ends. CDR3 region: CASSSSQWAWNTEAFF. The CDR3 nucleotides are TGTGCCAGCAGTTCCTCTCAATGGGCCTGGAACACTGAAGCTTTCTTT.

Ten or more counts support this clonotype. Little can be read into the size of this beta chain, an off-target read in a library designed for alpha chains. The rearrangement links TRBV6-1 to TRBJ2-2; D not resolved. The germline gives CDR1 MNHNS, CDR2 SASEGT. The ends were cut back, 2 bases at V and 0 bases at J, with 10 bases in the middle. This CDR3 is 16 amino acids long. CDR3: CASSERWMTNTGELFF. Written as DNA, the CDR3 is TGTGCCAGCAGTGAAAGATGGATGACGAACACCGGGGAGCTGTTTTTT.

This clonotype was observed at least ten times. This beta chain is an off-target read within a library intended for alpha chains, so its frequency means little. This sequence joins TRBV21-1 and TRBJ2-3. TRBV21-1 is recorded as a pseudogene. This CDR3 is 12 amino acids long. CDR3 residues: CASSKYTDTQYF. The DNA for the CDR3 is TGTGCCAGCAGCAAATATACGGATACGCAGTATTTT.

This clonotype has a count of ten or more. This beta chain turned up in a library designed for alpha chains; as an off-target read, its abundance says little. J is TRBJ2-7 and V is TRBV7-9, with D possibly TRBD2 on 6 matching bases. The germline CDR1 and CDR2 sequences are SEHNR and FQNEAQ (reference sequence). The CDR3 runs 14 residues. Trimming left V 2 bases short and J 4 bases short, with 12 bases between. DNA for the CDR3: TGTGCCAGCAGCTTAATTAGTAGCGGATACGAGCAGTACTTC. It yields the protein CASSLISSGYEQYF.

This clonotype appeared a few times. Little can be read into the size of this beta chain, an off-target read in a library designed for alpha chains. This sequence joins TRBV27 and TRBJ1-1; 8 bases are a match to TRBD1. CDR3 length: 17 residues. V shed 5 bases and J 1 base; nucleotides not matched to a gene: 12. CDR1 and CDR2 (germline): MNHEY, SMNVEV (reference sequence). The CDR3 DNA reads as TGTGCCAGCAGTCGCGCCGGGACAGGAGTCGGGAACACTGAAGCTTTCTTT. This translates into CASSRAGTGVGNTEAFF.

Sample share makes this clonotype medium-sized. Within a library made for alpha chains, this beta chain is off target, and its count is uninformative. The rearrangement links TRBV28 to TRBJ2-2; a possible D gene is TRBD1 (5 bases). The CDR3 sequence is 15 residues long. Germline lookup yields CDR1 MDHEN and CDR2 SYDVKM. With 5 bases removed from V and 0 bases from J, the gap between germline ends came to 10 bases. The CDR3 DNA reads TGTGCCAGCAGTCAGGACACTACGAACACCGGGGAGCTGTTTTTT. Its protein is CASSQDTTNTGELFF.

This clonotype was recorded many times. Because the library targeted alpha chains, this beta chain is an off-target read whose size means little. The chain uses TRBV5-1 and TRBJ2-7; maybe TRBD1 (6 bases). The germline V and J ends were trimmed by 2 bases and 1 base, with 10 bases remaining between them. There are 14 residues in the CDR3. The germline CDR1 and CDR2 sequences are SGHRS and YFSETQ. CDR3 protein: CASSFRDNSYEQYF. The CDR3 DNA is TGCGCCAGCAGCTTTAGGGACAATTCCTACGAGCAGTACTTC.

This clonotype qualifies as large. Because this beta chain is a stray read in a library intended to capture alpha chains, its abundance should not be given much weight. The genes are TRBV20-1 and TRBJ2-3, with 8 positions matching TRBD2. The trim removed 0 bases at V and 3 bases at J, leaving 8 bases unmatched. Germline assignment: CDR1 DFQATT and CDR2 SNEGSKA (reference sequence). The CDR3 is 16 residues long. CDR3 bases: TGCAGTGCTAGAGATCGAGCTAGACTAGCGACAGATACGCAGTATTTT. This sequence encodes CSARDRARLATDTQYF.

By share of the sample, this clonotype is medium-sized (0.01 to 0.1%). This beta chain slipped into a library made for alpha chains as a stray read, so its size is not meaningful. The chain employs TRBV5-4 and TRBJ2-1; 7 bases are shared with TRBD2. The germline CDR1 and CDR2 sequences are SGHNT and YYREEE (reference sequence). This CDR3 region has 14 residues. With V trimmed by 4 bases and J by 3 bases, 4 bases remained unmatched. CDR3 bases: TGTGCCAGCAGCCCGCGGGACTACTACAATGAGCAGTTCTTC. Translation: CASSPRDYYNEQFF.

The table lists this clonotype with many counts. A library made for alpha chains picked up this beta chain off target, so its size means little. The chain has TRBV6-2 or TRBV6-3 and TRBJ2-3; D is unclear. The germline V and J ends were trimmed by 6 bases and 6 bases, with 10 bases remaining between them. CDR1 is MNHEY, CDR2 SVGEGT, per germline. The CDR3 is made up of 12 amino acids. CDR3 sequence: CASSIRGDTQYF. The CDR3 DNA follows: TGTGCCAGCAGCATACGTGGGGATACGCAGTATTTT.

On this clonotype: The library was prepared for alpha chains; this beta chain is a stray read, so its frequency means little. V and J are TRBV29-1 and TRBJ1-4; possible D gene TRBD1, 5 bases. CDR1 and CDR2 from the germline V gene are SQVTM and ANQGSEA. Trimming stripped 3 bases from V and 3 bases from J, with 14 bases between. The CDR3 has 15 amino acids. Written as DNA, the CDR3 is TGCAGCGTTGAGGGAGGGGACTCGGCTAATGAAAAACTGTTTTTT. Translated: CSVEGGDSANEKLFF.

This clonotype was counted a few times. This beta chain turned up in a library designed for alpha chains; as an off-target read, its abundance says little. The V call is TRBV7-6, the J call TRBJ2-1; D unresolved. Trimming shortened V by 5 bases and J by 5 bases, and 13 bases separated the two germline ends. Germline V CDR1 and CDR2: SGHVS, FNYEAQ. The CDR3 loop spans 14 amino acids. CDR3 residues: CASSRVWSDNEQFF. CDR3 nucleotides: TGTGCCAGCAGCAGGGTGTGGTCGGACAATGAGCAGTTCTTC.

By proportion, this clonotype is medium-sized (0.01 to 0.1%). Because this beta chain is a stray read in a library intended to capture alpha chains, its abundance should not be given much weight. The V gene is TRBV7-3, the J gene TRBJ2-1; 10 bases align to TRBD2. Germline V gives CDR1 SGHTA, CDR2 FQGTGA. CDR3 length: 18 residues. Trimming at V came to 1 base and at J to 0 bases, leaving 6 bases not matched to a gene. The CDR3 nucleotides are TGTGCCAGCAGCTTAAACCCCCAGCGGGGGGGCTCCTACAATGAGCAGTTCTTC. This gives the protein CASSLNPQRGGSYNEQFF. Full variable domain (missing parts from reference TRBV7-3 and TRBJ2-1): GAGVSQTPSNKVTEKGKYVELRCDPISGHTALYWYRQSLGQGPEFLIYFQGTGAADDSGLPNDRFFAVRPEGSVSTLKIQRTERGDSAVYLCASSLNPQRGGSYNEQFFGPGTRLTVL.

This clonotype is deemed medium-sized (0.01 to 0.1%). Being off target in a library aimed at alpha chains, this beta chain has a size of little meaning. The V gene is TRBV29-1, the J gene TRBJ1-1; D unclear. The V gene's germline CDR1 is SQVTM and CDR2 ANQGSEA. The CDR3 length is 12 residues. Trimming pared 6 bases from V and 4 bases from J, leaving 12 bases between. CDR3 residues: CSVLGPITEAFF. In nucleotides, the CDR3 is TGCAGCGTGCTGGGCCCGATCACTGAAGCTTTCTTT. Together with reference TRBV29-1 and TRBJ1-1, the CDR3 gives the full variable domain: SAVISQKPSRDICQRGTSLTIQCQVDSQVTMMFWYRQQPGQSLTLIATANQGSEATYESGFVIDKFPISRPNLTFSTLTVSNMSPEDSSIYLCSVLGPITEAFFGQGTRLTVV.

This clonotype is labeled as medium-sized (0.01 to 0.1%). This beta chain is an off-target read within a library intended for alpha chains, so its frequency means little. This sequence joins TRBV7-9 and TRBJ2-3, with D possibly called TRBD1 or TRBD2 (5 bases each). Trimming pared 10 bases from V and 3 bases from J, leaving 20 bases between. The CDR3 extends over 15 amino acids. CDR1 and CDR2 from the germline V gene are SEHNR and FQNEAQ (reference sequence). CDR3 in DNA: TGTGCCATCCGAACCTGGGAAGGGGAGACAGATACGCAGTATTTT. It specifies CAIRTWEGETDTQYF.

This clonotype has ten or more counts. This beta chain represents an off-target read in a library built for alpha chains; its size is of limited meaning. The chain couples TRBV19 to TRBJ1-5, with TRBD1 matching 7 bases. Trimming removed 7 bases from V and 1 base from J; junction bases left unmatched: 7. Looked up from germline, CDR1 is LNHDA and CDR2 is SQIVND (reference sequence). The CDR3 has 15 residues. The CDR3 is CASKWDSLSNQPQHF. In nucleotides, the CDR3 is TGTGCCAGTAAGTGGGACAGCCTAAGCAATCAGCCCCAGCATTTT.

At least ten counts were recorded for this clonotype. This beta chain is a stray sequence in a library constructed for alpha chains; its clone size is not meaningful. CDR3 in amino acids: CASSPGTGGNSPLHF. The DNA of the CDR3 is TGTGCCAGCAGTCCCGGGACAGGGGGGAATTCACCCCTCCACTTT. This chain connects TRBV6-6 to TRBJ1-6, with 11 nucleotides matching TRBD1. The trim removed 5 bases at V and 7 bases at J, leaving 4 bases unmatched. CDR1 MNHNY and CDR2 SVGAGI come from the germline V gene (reference sequence). The CDR3 length is 15 residues.

This clonotype was observed many times. A library made for alpha chains picked up this beta chain off target, so its size means little. This chain connects TRBV6-2 or TRBV6-3 to TRBJ1-5; perhaps TRBD1 as D (5 bases). CDR1 is MNHEY, CDR2 SVGEGT, per germline. This CDR3 is 16 amino acids long. V lost 8 bases to trimming and J lost 0 bases, with 17 bases between them. The CDR3 DNA reads as TGTGCCAGCGGGGGTCGGCACTGGTATAGCAATCAGCCCCAGCATTTT. Its translation is CASGGRHWYSNQPQHF.

This clonotype was seen at least ten times. This beta chain appears as a stray read in a library generated for alpha chains; its size is not informative. J is TRBJ1-2 and V is TRBV6-6, with D hard to call. The CDR3 totals 12 residues. The germline V and J ends were trimmed by 2 bases and 4 bases, with 5 bases remaining between them. Germline V gives CDR1 MNHNY, CDR2 SVGAGI (reference sequence). CDR3 coding DNA: TGTGCCAGCAGTTACGCCTCCTATGGCTACACCTTC. It codes for CASSYASYGYTF.

This clonotype is medium-sized in the sample. This beta chain came through as a stray read in a library set up for alpha chains, and its size says little. V and J are TRBV6-2 or TRBV6-3 and TRBJ2-2; 7 bases agree with TRBD1. The germline gives CDR1 MNHEY, CDR2 SVGEGT. The CDR3 has 15 residues. J gave up 5 bases and V 11 bases, and 14 bases lay outside the gene matches. As DNA, the CDR3 is TGTGCCGCTTCGACAGGGTCCGCGTGGACCGGGGAGCTGTTTTTT. Its translation: CAASTGSAWTGELFF.

By sample share, this clonotype is medium-sized. The library was prepared for alpha chains; this beta chain is a stray read, so its frequency means little. V is TRBV4-1 and J is TRBJ2-3; D may correspond to TRBD1 or TRBD2 (5 bases each). The ends were cut back, 3 bases at V and 0 bases at J, with 13 bases in the middle. The CDR3 is 16 amino acids. Looked up from germline, CDR1 is MGHRA and CDR2 is YSYEKL. CDR3 region: CASSHQGDPSTDTQYF. DNA for the CDR3: TGCGCCAGCAGCCACCAAGGGGACCCTAGCACAGATACGCAGTATTTT.

This clonotype has at least ten counts. A library made for alpha chains picked up this beta chain off target, so its size means little. The CDR3 region has the DNA TGCAGCGTCGGACAGAACACTGAAGCTTTCTTT. This codes for CSVGQNTEAFF. The chain carries TRBV29-1 and TRBJ1-1, with D possibly TRBD1 on 5 matching bases. V was clipped by 6 bases and J by 1 base, with 6 bases between them. There are 11 residues in the CDR3. The germline CDR1 and CDR2 sequences are SQVTM and ANQGSEA.

In this sample, this clonotype turned up many times. As an off-target read in a library built for alpha chains, this beta chain has a frequency of little significance. J is TRBJ2-3 and V is TRBV7-3; 7 bases are a match to TRBD2. The CDR3 length is 15 residues. Germline V gives CDR1 SGHTA, CDR2 FQGTGA. After removal of 3 bases from V and 4 bases from J, the junction contained 7 bases not matched to a gene. The CDR3 sequence: CASSLASGASDTQYF. The DNA of the CDR3 is TGTGCCAGCAGCTTGGCGAGCGGGGCCTCAGATACGCAGTATTTT. The full variable domain, rest sourced from reference TRBV7-3 and TRBJ2-3, is GAGVSQTPSNKVTEKGKYVELRCDPISGHTALYWYRQSLGQGPEFLIYFQGTGAADDSGLPNDRFFAVRPEGSVSTLKIQRTERGDSAVYLCASSLASGASDTQYFGPGTRLTVL.

Notes on this clonotype: This beta chain was picked up by a library intended for alpha chains and is off target, so its count carries little meaning. The chain combines TRBV9 with TRBJ1-4, with D possibly being TRBD1 (6 bases). CDR1 and CDR2 (germline): SGDLS, YYNGEE. This CDR3 spans 16 amino acids. The V gene lost 0 bases and the J gene lost 5 bases, with 14 bases spanning the gap. The CDR3 sequence is CASSVAPTTGNEKLFF. CDR3 nucleotides: TGTGCCAGCAGCGTAGCCCCGACGACAGGAAATGAAAAACTGTTTTTT.

This clonotype is labeled medium-sized (0.01 to 0.1%). This beta chain is an unintended read in a library built for alpha chains; its size means little. This chain joins TRBV6-2 or TRBV6-3 and TRBJ2-3, with 12 bases that match TRBD2. There are 15 residues in the CDR3. Unmatched junction bases numbered 8, after V lost 5 bases and J lost 8 bases. Germline V lookup: CDR1 MNHEY, CDR2 SVGEGT. CDR3 nucleotides: TGTGCCAGCAGTCAGCTAGCGGGGGGGCCGAGTACGCAGTATTTT. This codes for CASSQLAGGPSTQYF.

Sample share makes this clonotype medium-sized. Within a library made for alpha chains, this beta chain is off target, and its count is uninformative. V and J are TRBV9 and TRBJ1-1; maybe TRBD1 (5 bases). The germline V gene encodes CDR1 SGDLS and CDR2 YYNGEE. The CDR3 covers 15 residues. Trimming cost V 0 bases and J 4 bases, with 13 bases left between them. The CDR3 region has the DNA TGTGCCAGCAGCGTAGATTCCGCTAGGGGCACTGAAGCTTTCTTT. Translated, it gives CASSVDSARGTEAFF.

This clonotype came up a few times. This beta chain slipped into a library made for alpha chains as a stray read, so its size is not meaningful. The chain employs TRBV7-6 and TRBJ2-7; D may be TRBD2 (5 bases). The CDR3 runs 12 residues. The germline V and J ends were trimmed by 5 bases and 5 bases, with 10 bases remaining between them. Germline loops: CDR1 SGHVS, CDR2 FNYEAQ. DNA of the CDR3: TGTGCCAGCAGCCCGGGATTTAACGAGCAGTACTTC. It yields the protein CASSPGFNEQYF.

This clonotype was picked up many times. With the library built for alpha chains, this beta chain is off target and its frequency is not meaningful. The chain uses TRBV7-2 and TRBJ2-3, with 7 bases aligning to TRBD1. Germline lookup yields CDR1 SGHTA and CDR2 FQGNSA. CDR3 length: 13 amino acids. The trim removed 5 bases at V and 7 bases at J, leaving 6 bases unmatched. The CDR3 loop is CASSAGTAHTQYF. As DNA, the CDR3 is TGTGCCAGCAGCGCCGGGACAGCGCATACGCAGTATTTT.